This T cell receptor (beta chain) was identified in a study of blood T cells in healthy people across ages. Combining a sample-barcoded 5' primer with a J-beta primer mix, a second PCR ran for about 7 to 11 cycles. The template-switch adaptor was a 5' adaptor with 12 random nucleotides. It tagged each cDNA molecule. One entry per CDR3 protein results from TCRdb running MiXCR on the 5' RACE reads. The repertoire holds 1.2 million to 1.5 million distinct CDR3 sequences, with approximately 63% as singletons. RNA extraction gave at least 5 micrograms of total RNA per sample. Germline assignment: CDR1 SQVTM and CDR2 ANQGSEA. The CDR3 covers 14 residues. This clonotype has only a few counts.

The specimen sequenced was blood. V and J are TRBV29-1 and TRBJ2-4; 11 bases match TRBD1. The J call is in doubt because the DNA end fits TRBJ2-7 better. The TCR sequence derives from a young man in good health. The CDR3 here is CSAGQGARAYEQYF. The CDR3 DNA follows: TGCAGCGCTGGACAGGGGGCTAGGGCCTACGAGCAGTACTTC.